These T cell receptor beta chains were read from a single sample in a study of beta chain features in type 1 diabetes. Generated by immunoSEQ multiplex PCR, the TCRdb table keeps only in-frame clones and is missing some. The sample includes 680,000 or so clones, about an eighth of them seen just once. The sequenced material came from naive CD4+ T cells from blood. These receptors came from a young man with type 1 diabetes. Each CDR3 is given with its conserved first and last residue. Each record gives: clone size, J gene, V gene, D gene, CDR3 DNA, CDR3 protein. A D gene is named only where the DNA matches it firmly. Size values are once, few and many counts, or a class for expanded clones, and some rows have none.

size: NA; J: TRBJ2-7; V: TRBV5-4; D: NA; DNA: TGTGCCAGCAGCCGAGACAGCAACGAGCAGTACTTC; CDR3: CASSRDSNEQYF
size: few; J: TRBJ2-7; V: TRBV18; D: NA; DNA: TGTGCCAGCTCACCCAACACGCTCTCCTACGAGCAGTACTTC; CDR3: CASSPNTLSYEQYF
size: NA; J: TRBJ1-6; V: TRBV5-1; D: NA; DNA: TGCGCCAGCAGACGTGTCCCTGGGAGGGGAAATTCACCCCTCCACTTT; CDR3: CASRRVPGRGNSPLHF
size: NA; J: TRBJ2-7; V: TRBV6-5; D: TRBD1; DNA: TGTGCCAGCAGTTACGGGACAGGTACCTCCTACGAGCAGTACTTC; CDR3: CASSYGTGTSYEQYF
size: few; J: TRBJ2-5; V: TRBV7-2; D: NA; DNA: TGTGCCAGCAGCTTAGGCCGGGCCGTGGAGACCCAGTACTTC; CDR3: CASSLGRAVETQYF
size: NA; J: TRBJ2-2; V: TRBV19; D: NA; DNA: TGTGCCAGTAGAGGACGTACGAACACCGGGGAGCTGTTTTTT; CDR3: CASRGRTNTGELFF
size: few; J: TRBJ2-6; V: TRBV29-1; D: NA; DNA: TGCAGCGTTACGTCTGGGGCCAACGTCCTGACTTTC; CDR3: CSVTSGANVLTF
size: NA; J: TRBJ1-1; V: TRBV6-6; D: NA; DNA: TGTGCCAGCAGACTCATGCAAGGTGGCACTGAAGCTTTCTTT; CDR3: CASRLMQGGTEAFF
size: few; J: TRBJ2-5; V: TRBV10-3; D: NA; DNA: TGTGCCATCAGTGCGGCCCGTGACACCGGCGAGACCCAGTACTTC; CDR3: CAISAARDTGETQYF
size: NA; J: TRBJ1-2; V: TRBV7-8; D: TRBD1; DNA: TGTGCCAGCAGCTTAAGGCAGGGGGTTGGCTACACCTTC; CDR3: CASSLRQGVGYTF
size: NA; J: TRBJ1-2; V: TRBV5-1; D: NA; DNA: TGCGCCAGCAGCTTACAGTCATATGGCTACACCTTC; CDR3: CASSLQSYGYTF
size: few; J: TRBJ2-5; V: TRBV7-9; D: NA; DNA: TGTGCCAGCAGCGTAGGGATAGAGACCCAGTACTTC; CDR3: CASSVGIETQYF
size: NA; J: TRBJ2-5; V: TRBV7-2; D: NA; DNA: TGTGCCAGCAGCTTAGTAGGCGGACCCAGTAGTAGAGAGACCCAGTACTTC; CDR3: CASSLVGGPSSRETQYF
size: NA; J: TRBJ1-4; V: TRBV5-1; D: NA; DNA: TGCGCCAGCAGCTCGAACAGGCCCCCTCGCACTAATGAAAAACTGTTTTTT; CDR3: CASSSNRPPRTNEKLFF
size: few; J: TRBJ2-7; V: TRBV10-2; D: NA; DNA: TGCGCCAGCAGTGAGTCTACTTCCTACGAGCAGTACTTC; CDR3: CASSESTSYEQYF
size: NA; J: TRBJ1-1; V: TRBV16; D: NA; DNA: TGTGCCAGCAGCCCCTCGATCGGGGGGCTGGTCGCTGAAGCTTTCTTT; CDR3: CASSPSIGGLVAEAFF
size: NA; J: TRBJ1-1; V: TRBV6-5; D: TRBD1; DNA: TGTGCCAGCAGTTCCCACTCGGACAGGGCGATCACTGAAGCTTTCTTT; CDR3: CASSSHSDRAITEAFF
size: NA; J: TRBJ2-6; V: TRBV7-9; D: NA; DNA: TGTGCCAGCAGCCCCGGGGGTGGGGCCAACGTCCTGACTTTC; CDR3: CASSPGGGANVLTF
size: NA; J: TRBJ1-5; V: TRBV7-6; D: NA; DNA: TGTGCCAGCAGCTTATTTAGCAATCAGCCCCAGCATTTT; CDR3: CASSLFSNQPQHF